What follows are 24 T cell receptor beta chains derived from one specimen sequenced in a study of shared clonotypes between healthy human individuals. Only in-frame clones appear in the TCRdb table, and some are missing; sequencing was by immunoSEQ multiplex PCR. The data show a few hundred thousand clones, with around 87% seen just once and 15% to 20% held by the top ten. Sequencing was performed on memory CD8+ T cells sorted from blood. Subset here: CD45RO+ cells pooled with CCR7-negative TemRA cells. The receptors come from a man between 18 and 29 years old in good health.

The V and J genes are TRBV2 and TRBJ2-7, with D perhaps matching TRBD1 (6 bases). The CDR3 has 17 amino acids. Germline assignment: CDR1 SNHLY and CDR2 FYNNEI. V lost 6 bases to trimming and J lost 3 bases, with 24 bases between them. The CDR3 protein is CASSVGAAGQTLYEQYF. CDR3 nucleotides: TGTGCCAGCAGCGTCGGGGCCGCAGGACAGACACTCTACGAGCAGTACTTC.

V and J are TRBV10-1 and TRBJ2-3; D unclear. Per the germline V gene, CDR1 is WNHNN and CDR2 is SYGVQD (reference sequence). CDR3 length: 14 residues. V was trimmed by 0 bases and J by 2 bases, leaving 6 bases between them. CDR3 coding DNA: TGCGCCAGCAGTGAGTCTTTACTCACAGATACGCAGTATTTT. Protein sequence: CASSESLLTDTQYF.

The chain carries TRBV2 and TRBJ2-1; 11 bases map to TRBD2. This CDR3 is 18 amino acids long. Germline V lookup: CDR1 SNHLY, CDR2 FYNNEI. J gave up 7 bases and V 0 bases, and 11 bases lay outside the gene matches. The CDR3 protein is CASSEAVTSGSNWNEQFF. The CDR3 nucleotides read TGTGCCAGCAGTGAAGCAGTTACTAGCGGGAGTAATTGGAATGAGCAGTTCTTC.

CDR3 DNA: TGTGCCAGTAGTATCGGCACCCTGGGGGAAAAACTGTTTTTT. It specifies CASSIGTLGEKLFF. The gene calls are TRBV19 and TRBJ1-4, with D uncertain. The CDR3 extends over 14 amino acids. Trimming shortened V by 3 bases and J by 8 bases, and 13 bases separated the two germline ends. Germline loops: CDR1 LNHDA, CDR2 SQIVND (reference sequence).

This clone occurred once. The chain is built from TRBV27 and TRBJ2-7; 13 bases align to TRBD2. CDR3 length equals 16 residues. With 4 bases clipped from V and 3 bases from J, the junction kept 6 bases outside the gene matches. Germline loops: CDR1 MNHEY, CDR2 SMNVEV (reference sequence). CDR3 sequence (DNA): TGTGCCAGCAGTTCTCTCGGGACTAGCGGGATCTACGAGCAGTACTTC. Its translation is CASSSLGTSGIYEQYF.

This rearrangement joins TRBV27 to TRBJ2-2; 7 nucleotides line up with TRBD1. This CDR3 is built from 13 residues. Germline V gene lookup returns CDR1 MNHEY and CDR2 SMNVEV (reference sequence). The trim removed 6 bases at V and 4 bases at J, leaving 2 bases unmatched. This chain's CDR3 is CASRTGFTGELFF. CDR3 sequence (DNA): TGTGCCAGCAGGACAGGGTTCACCGGGGAGCTGTTTTTT.

The chain recombines TRBV27 with TRBJ2-2; D unclear. The CDR3 is 13 amino acids. Trimming took 6 bases from V and 5 from J, leaving 10 bases between them. Per the germline V gene, CDR1 is MNHEY and CDR2 is SMNVEV (reference sequence). CDR3 coding DNA: TGTGCCAGCAGGACCTCTTGGACCGGGGAGCTGTTTTTT. Translating gives CASRTSWTGELFF.

This rearrangement joins TRBV5-8 to TRBJ2-7; TRBD1 is a possible D gene (5 bases). Germline V gene sequence: CDR1 SGHTS, CDR2 YDEGEE. Trimming removed 2 bases from V and 0 bases from J, with 12 bases in between. The CDR3 runs to 15 residues. CDR3 nucleotide sequence: TGTGCCAGCAGCTTATACGCAGACAGCTCCTACGAGCAGTACTTC. This codes for CASSLYADSSYEQYF.

In regard to this clone: The sample contains more than one DNA sequence encoding this CDR3. The chain couples TRBV4-1 to TRBJ2-1; D gene unclear. The V gene lost 0 bases and the J gene lost 7 bases, with 1 base spanning the gap. Germline values: CDR1 MGHRA, CDR2 YSYEKL. The CDR3 contains 11 residues. CDR3 sequence reads: CASSQDNEQFF. DNA for the CDR3: TGCGCCAGCAGCCAAGATAATGAGCAGTTCTTC.

This clone appeared once. This chain uses TRBV10-3 with TRBJ2-2; maybe TRBD2 (6 bases). The CDR3 contains 16 residues. Trimming removed 3 bases from V and 5 bases from J, with 16 bases in between. In germline, CDR1 is ENHRY, CDR2 SYGVKD. The CDR3, as DNA: TGTGCCATCAGTGAACTCGGAGGGTTGGTTACCGGGGAGCTGTTTTTT. It is translated as CAISELGGLVTGELFF.

This sequence joins TRBV5-1 and TRBJ2-3; TRBD1 matches 7 bases. Germline V gives CDR1 SGHRS, CDR2 YFSETQ. The ends lost 4 bases at V and 4 bases at J; junction bases unmatched: 6. CDR3 length: 14 residues. As DNA, the CDR3 is TGCGCCAGCAGCAGCTTAGGGGGCGCAGATACGCAGTATTTT. Residues: CASSSLGGADTQYF.

The chain uses TRBV11-2 and TRBJ2-7; weak D call: TRBD1 (6 bases). The CDR3 is 13 residues long. The germline V gene encodes CDR1 SGHAT and CDR2 FQNNGV. The V end lost 2 bases, the J end lost 7 bases, and 12 bases lay between the germline ends. The CDR3 loop reads CASSLLTGSEQYF. The DNA for the CDR3 is TGTGCCAGCAGCTTACTCACAGGGTCGGAGCAGTACTTC.

This chain links TRBV19 with TRBJ1-2, with D possibly being TRBD1 (5 bases). Between the trimmed V and J ends, which lost 7 bases and 1 base, there was a span of 13 bases. The germline gives CDR1 LNHDA, CDR2 SQIVND (reference sequence). CDR3 length equals 14 residues. The CDR3 region is CASTPSGGNYGYTF. CDR3 in DNA: TGTGCCAGTACCCCTTCGGGGGGTAACTATGGCTACACCTTC.

This clone qualifies as medium-sized. The J gene is TRBJ2-1, the V gene TRBV27; 11 positions match TRBD1. CDR1 is MNHEY, CDR2 SMNVEV, per germline (reference sequence). The V gene end was trimmed by 1 base and the J gene end by 7 bases; junction bases not matched to a gene: 6. The CDR3 sequence is 16 residues long. CDR3 bases: TGTGCCAGCAGTTTATTGGGGACAGGGGGGATGAATGAGCAGTTCTTC. Translation gives CASSLLGTGGMNEQFF.

The rearrangement links TRBV11-2 to TRBJ2-7; D is unresolved. The CDR3 is 13 residues long. Trimming took 6 bases from V and 9 from J, leaving 18 bases between them. Germline V gene sequence: CDR1 SGHAT, CDR2 FQNNGV. The CDR3 region is CASSEQFLRGQYF. CDR3 in DNA: TGTGCCAGCAGTGAGCAGTTCCTACGCGGGCAGTACTTC.

The chain recombines TRBV4-1 with TRBJ2-7; weak D call: TRBD1 (6 bases). V was pared by 2 bases and J by 5 bases, with 10 bases between. CDR1 MGHRA and CDR2 YSYEKL come from the germline V gene. This CDR3 region has 13 residues. The CDR3 DNA reads TGCGCCAGCAGCCAAACAGGGTCTGACGAGCAGTACTTC. It specifies CASSQTGSDEQYF.

This chain uses TRBV28 with TRBJ1-1, with a weak D call TRBD1 (5 bases). The CDR3 contains 15 residues. Germline CDR1 and CDR2: MDHEN and SYDVKM. The V gene lost 2 bases and the J gene lost 6 bases, with 16 bases spanning the gap. CDR3 sequence (DNA): TGTGCCAGCAGTTTAGGATATCGGGACGGTTCTGAAGCTTTCTTT. Translation gives CASSLGYRDGSEAFF.

This chain uses TRBV7-2 with TRBJ2-7, with D possibly TRBD1 on 7 matching bases. CDR1 SGHTA and CDR2 FQGNSA come from the germline V gene. The CDR3 contains 15 residues. The ends were cut back, 7 bases at V and 5 bases at J, with 21 bases in the middle. CDR3: CASTLRDRGLNEQYF. As DNA, the CDR3 is TGTGCCAGCACCTTGCGGGACAGAGGTTTGAACGAGCAGTACTTC.

The CDR3 sequence: CASSLSSWHLETQYF. CDR3 nucleotides: TGTGCCAGCAGCTTGTCCAGTTGGCATCTTGAGACCCAGTACTTC. The chain is built from TRBV5-4 and TRBJ2-5, with D unclear. The germline gives CDR1 SGHNT, CDR2 YYREEE (reference sequence). The CDR3 spans 15 residues. The germline V and J ends were trimmed by 1 base and 5 bases, with 15 bases remaining between them.

The J gene is TRBJ2-3, the V gene TRBV6-5; D remains ambiguous. Germline lookup yields CDR1 MNHEY and CDR2 SVGAGI. V lost 6 bases, J lost 2 bases, and 15 bases lay in between. The CDR3 loop spans 15 amino acids. The CDR3 DNA is TGTGCCAGCAGCCTTCTTGATCCCCACACAGATACGCAGTATTTT. Its protein is CASSLLDPHTDTQYF.

The chain has TRBV11-2 and TRBJ2-2, with D possibly TRBD1 on 6 matching bases. CDR1 and CDR2 from the germline V gene are SGHAT and FQNNGV. The CDR3 is made up of 16 amino acids. The ends were cut back, 1 base at V and 4 bases at J, with 13 bases in the middle. The CDR3 loop is CASSLVGTQLTGELFF. CDR3 sequence (DNA): TGTGCCAGCAGCTTAGTAGGGACACAACTCACCGGGGAGCTGTTTTTT. Together with reference TRBV11-2 and TRBJ2-2, the CDR3 gives the full variable domain: EAGVAQSPRYKIIEKRQSVAFWCNPISGHATLYWYQQILGQGPKLLIQFQNNGVVDDSQLPKDRFSAERLKGVDSTLKIQPAKLEDSAVYLCASSLVGTQLTGELFFGEGSRLTVL.

This clone was observed once. The chain uses TRBV6-5 and TRBJ2-5; D may be TRBD1 or TRBD2 (5 bases each). V was clipped by 0 bases and J by 5 bases, with 13 bases between them. The CDR3 consists of 15 residues. CDR1 MNHEY and CDR2 SVGAGI come from the germline V gene. The CDR3 coding sequence is TGTGCCAGCAGTTACTCCAGGGTCTCTAGCGAGACCCAGTACTTC. Its translation is CASSYSRVSSETQYF.

This chain connects TRBV6-5 to TRBJ1-2; D is unclear. Trimming removed 1 base at V and 2 bases at J, with 11 bases between. The length of the CDR3 is 15 residues. CDR1 is MNHEY, CDR2 SVGAGI, per germline. This CDR3 is CASSYWPTTNYGYTF. The CDR3 nucleotides are TGTGCCAGCAGTTACTGGCCTACAACCAACTATGGCTACACCTTC.

The chain has TRBV4-3 and TRBJ1-1; D unresolved. The CDR3 length is 15 residues. The V gene's germline CDR1 is LGHNA and CDR2 YSLEER. Between the trimmed V and J ends, which lost 0 bases and 4 bases, there was a span of 12 bases. DNA of the CDR3: TGCGCCAGCAGCCAAGATGGGAACGGTGGCACTGAAGCTTTCTTT. Translation: CASSQDGNGGTEAFF.